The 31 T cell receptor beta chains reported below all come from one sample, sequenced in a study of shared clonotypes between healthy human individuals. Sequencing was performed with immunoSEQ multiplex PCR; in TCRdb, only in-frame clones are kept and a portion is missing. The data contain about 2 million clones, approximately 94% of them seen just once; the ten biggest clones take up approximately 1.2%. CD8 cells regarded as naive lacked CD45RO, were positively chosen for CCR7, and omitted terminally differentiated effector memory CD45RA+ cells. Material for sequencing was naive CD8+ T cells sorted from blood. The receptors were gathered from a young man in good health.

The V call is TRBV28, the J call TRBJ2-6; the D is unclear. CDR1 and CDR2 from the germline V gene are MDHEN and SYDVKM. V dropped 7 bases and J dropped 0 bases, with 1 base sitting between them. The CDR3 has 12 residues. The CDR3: CASNSGANVLTF. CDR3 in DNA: TGTGCCAGCAACTCTGGGGCCAACGTCCTGACTTTC.

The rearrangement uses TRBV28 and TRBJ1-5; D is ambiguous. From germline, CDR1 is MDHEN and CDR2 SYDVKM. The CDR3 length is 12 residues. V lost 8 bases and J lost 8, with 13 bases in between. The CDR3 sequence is CASGPGPEPQHF. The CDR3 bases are TGTGCCAGCGGGCCGGGCCCTGAGCCCCAGCATTTT.

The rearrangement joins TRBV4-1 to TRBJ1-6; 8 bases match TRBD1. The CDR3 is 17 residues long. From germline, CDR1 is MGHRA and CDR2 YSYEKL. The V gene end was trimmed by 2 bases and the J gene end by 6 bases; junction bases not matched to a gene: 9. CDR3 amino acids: CASSQPFDRGLNSPLHF. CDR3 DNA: TGCGCCAGCAGCCAACCATTTGACAGGGGACTTAATTCACCCCTCCACTTT.

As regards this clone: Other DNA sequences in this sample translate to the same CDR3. The CDR3 DNA is TGTGCCAGCAGTTGGACTAGCGGGAGTGGCGAGCAGTACTTC. This translates into CASSWTSGSGEQYF. V is TRBV6-5 and J is TRBJ2-7, with TRBD2 identical over 13 bases. Trimming removed 4 bases from V and 6 bases from J; junction bases left unmatched: 3. This CDR3 is built from 14 residues. Germline loops: CDR1 MNHEY, CDR2 SVGAGI.

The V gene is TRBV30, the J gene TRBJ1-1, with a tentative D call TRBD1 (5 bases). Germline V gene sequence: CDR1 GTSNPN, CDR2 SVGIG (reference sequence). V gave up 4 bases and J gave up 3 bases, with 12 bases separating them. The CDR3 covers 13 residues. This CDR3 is CAWTGTGDTEAFF. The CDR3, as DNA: TGTGCCTGGACGGGGACTGGGGACACTGAAGCTTTCTTT. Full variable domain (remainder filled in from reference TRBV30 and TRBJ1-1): SQTIHQWPATLVQPVGSPLSLECTVEGTSNPNLYWYRQAAGRGLQLLFYSVGIGQISSEVPQNLSASRPQDRQFILSSKKLLLSDSGFYLCAWTGTGDTEAFFGQGTRLTVV.

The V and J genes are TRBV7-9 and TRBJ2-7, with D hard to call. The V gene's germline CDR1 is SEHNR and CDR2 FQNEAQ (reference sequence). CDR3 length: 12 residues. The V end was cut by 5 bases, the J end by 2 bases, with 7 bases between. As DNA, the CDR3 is TGTGCCAGCAGCCACAGTACCTACGAGCAGTACTTC. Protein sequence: CASSHSTYEQYF.

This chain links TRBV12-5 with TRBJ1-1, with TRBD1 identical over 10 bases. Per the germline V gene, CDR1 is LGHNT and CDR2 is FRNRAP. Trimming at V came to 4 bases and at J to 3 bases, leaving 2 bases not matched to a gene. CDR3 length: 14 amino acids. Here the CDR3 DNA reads TGTGCTAGTGGTTATGGACAGGGGGACACTGAAGCTTTCTTT. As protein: CASGYGQGDTEAFF.

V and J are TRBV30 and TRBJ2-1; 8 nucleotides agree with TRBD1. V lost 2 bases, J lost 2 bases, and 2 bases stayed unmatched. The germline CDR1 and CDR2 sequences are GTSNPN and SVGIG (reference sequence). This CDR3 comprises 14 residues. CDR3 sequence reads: CAWSQQGAYNEQFF. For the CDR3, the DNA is TGTGCCTGGAGTCAACAGGGGGCCTACAATGAGCAGTTCTTC.

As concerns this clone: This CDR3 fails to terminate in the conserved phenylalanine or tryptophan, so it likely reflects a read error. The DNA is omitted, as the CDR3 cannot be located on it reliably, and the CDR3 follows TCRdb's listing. CDR3 amino acids: CASSQSGGGQGYC. The chain combines TRBV23-1 with TRBJ2-7; the D call TRBD1 from the table was never checked on the DNA. TRBV23-1 is annotated as an ORF whose role is uncertain. The CDR3 is 13 residues long, ends included.

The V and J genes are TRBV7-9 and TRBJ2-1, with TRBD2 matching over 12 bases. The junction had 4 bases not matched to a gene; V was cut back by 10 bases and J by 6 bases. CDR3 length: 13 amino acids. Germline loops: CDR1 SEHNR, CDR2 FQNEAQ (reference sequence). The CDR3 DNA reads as TGTGCCACCGGACTAGCGGGAACCAATGAGCAGTTCTTC. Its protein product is CATGLAGTNEQFF.

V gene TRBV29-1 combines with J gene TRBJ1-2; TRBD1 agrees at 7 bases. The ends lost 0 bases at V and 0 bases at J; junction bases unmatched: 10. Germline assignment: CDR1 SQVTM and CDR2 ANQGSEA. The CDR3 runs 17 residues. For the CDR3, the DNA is TGCAGCGTTGAAGATCCCGACAGGGAGGGTACTAACTATGGCTACACCTTC. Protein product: CSVEDPDREGTNYGYTF. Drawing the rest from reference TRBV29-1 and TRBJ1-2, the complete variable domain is SAVISQKPSRDICQRGTSLTIQCQVDSQVTMMFWYRQQPGQSLTLIATANQGSEATYESGFVIDKFPISRPNLTFSTLTVSNMSPEDSSIYLCSVEDPDREGTNYGYTFGSGTRLTVV.

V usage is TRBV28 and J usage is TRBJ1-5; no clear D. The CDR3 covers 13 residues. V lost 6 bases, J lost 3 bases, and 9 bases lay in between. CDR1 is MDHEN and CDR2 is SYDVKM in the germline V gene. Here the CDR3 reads CASRKISNQPQHF. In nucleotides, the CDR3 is TGTGCCAGCAGAAAGATATCCAATCAGCCCCAGCATTTT.

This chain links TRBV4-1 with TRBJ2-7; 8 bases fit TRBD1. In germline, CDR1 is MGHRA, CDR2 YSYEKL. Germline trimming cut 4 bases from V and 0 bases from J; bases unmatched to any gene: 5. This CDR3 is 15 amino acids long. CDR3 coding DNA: TGCGCCAGCAGCCCTAAGGGACAGGCCTCCTACGAGCAGTACTTC. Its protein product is CASSPKGQASYEQYF.

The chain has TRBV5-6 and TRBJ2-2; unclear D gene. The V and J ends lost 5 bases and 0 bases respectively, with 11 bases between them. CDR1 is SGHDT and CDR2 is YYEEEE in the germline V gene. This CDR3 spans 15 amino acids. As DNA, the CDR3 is TGTGCCAGCAGATCCTGGGGAACGAACACCGGGGAGCTGTTTTTT. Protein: CASRSWGTNTGELFF.

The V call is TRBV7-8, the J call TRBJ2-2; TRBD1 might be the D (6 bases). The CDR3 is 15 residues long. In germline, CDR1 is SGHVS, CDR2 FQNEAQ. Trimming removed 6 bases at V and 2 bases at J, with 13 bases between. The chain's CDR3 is CASSFRGQNTGELFF. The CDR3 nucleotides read TGTGCCAGCAGTTTCCGGGGACAAAACACCGGGGAGCTGTTTTTT.

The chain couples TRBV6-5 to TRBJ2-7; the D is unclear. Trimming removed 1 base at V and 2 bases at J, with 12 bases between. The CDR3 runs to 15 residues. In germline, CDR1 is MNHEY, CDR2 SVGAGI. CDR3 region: CASSYWAAETYEQYF. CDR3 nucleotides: TGTGCCAGCAGTTACTGGGCTGCGGAGACCTACGAGCAGTACTTC.

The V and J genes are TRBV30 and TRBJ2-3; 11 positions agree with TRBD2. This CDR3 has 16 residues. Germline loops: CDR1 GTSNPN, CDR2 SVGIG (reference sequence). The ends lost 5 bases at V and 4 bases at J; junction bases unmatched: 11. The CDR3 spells CAWETSGAPYADTQYF. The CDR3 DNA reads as TGTGCCTGGGAGACTAGCGGGGCCCCTTACGCAGATACGCAGTATTTT.

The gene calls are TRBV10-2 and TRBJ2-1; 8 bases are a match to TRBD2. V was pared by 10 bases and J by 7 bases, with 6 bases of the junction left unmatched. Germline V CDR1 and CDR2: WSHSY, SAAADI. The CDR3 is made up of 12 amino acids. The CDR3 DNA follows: TGCGCCACCGAGGGACTAGATAATGAGCAGTTCTTC. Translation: CATEGLDNEQFF.

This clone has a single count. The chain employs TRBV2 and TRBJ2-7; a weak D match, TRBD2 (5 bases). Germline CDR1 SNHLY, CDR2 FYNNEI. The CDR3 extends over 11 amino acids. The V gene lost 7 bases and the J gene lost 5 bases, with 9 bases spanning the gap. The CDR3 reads CASNGENEQYF. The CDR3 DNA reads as TGTGCCAGCAACGGGGAGAACGAGCAGTACTTC.

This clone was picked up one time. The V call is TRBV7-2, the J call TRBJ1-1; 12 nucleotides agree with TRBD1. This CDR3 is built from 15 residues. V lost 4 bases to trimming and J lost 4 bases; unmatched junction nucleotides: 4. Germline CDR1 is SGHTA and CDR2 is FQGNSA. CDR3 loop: CASSSGQGAPTEAFF. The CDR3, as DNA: TGTGCCAGCAGCTCGGGACAGGGGGCGCCCACTGAAGCTTTCTTT.

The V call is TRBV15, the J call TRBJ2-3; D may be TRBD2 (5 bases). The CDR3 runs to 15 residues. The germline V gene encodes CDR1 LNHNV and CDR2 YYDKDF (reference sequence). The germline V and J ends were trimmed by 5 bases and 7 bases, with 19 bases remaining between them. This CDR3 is CATSPRPLGENTQYF. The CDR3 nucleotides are TGTGCCACCAGCCCACGACCCCTCGGGGAGAATACGCAGTATTTT.

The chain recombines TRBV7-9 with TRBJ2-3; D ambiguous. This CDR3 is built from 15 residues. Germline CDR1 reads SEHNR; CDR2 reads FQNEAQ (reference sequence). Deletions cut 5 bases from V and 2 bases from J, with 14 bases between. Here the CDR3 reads CASSVSSTYTDTQYF. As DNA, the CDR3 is TGTGCCAGCAGCGTAAGCTCCACTTACACAGATACGCAGTATTTT.

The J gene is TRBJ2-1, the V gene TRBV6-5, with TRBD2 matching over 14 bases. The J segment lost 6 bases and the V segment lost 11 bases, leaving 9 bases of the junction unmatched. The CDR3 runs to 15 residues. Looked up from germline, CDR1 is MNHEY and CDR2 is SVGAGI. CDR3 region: CASRGLAGAFNEQFF. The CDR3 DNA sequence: TGTGCCTCCAGGGGACTAGCGGGAGCCTTCAATGAGCAGTTCTTC.

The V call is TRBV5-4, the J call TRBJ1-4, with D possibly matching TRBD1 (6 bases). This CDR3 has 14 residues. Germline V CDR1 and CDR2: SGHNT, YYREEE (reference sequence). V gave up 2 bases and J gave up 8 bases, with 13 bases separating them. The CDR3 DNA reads TGTGCCAGCAGCTTCACCGAGGGGGAAGAAAAACTGTTTTTT. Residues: CASSFTEGEEKLFF.

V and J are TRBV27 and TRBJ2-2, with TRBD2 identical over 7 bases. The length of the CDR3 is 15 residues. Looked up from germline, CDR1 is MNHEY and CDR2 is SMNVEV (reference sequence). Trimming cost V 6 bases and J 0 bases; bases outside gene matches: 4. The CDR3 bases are TGTGCCAGCAGCTCCGGGACTACGAACACCGGGGAGCTGTTTTTT. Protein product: CASSSGTTNTGELFF.

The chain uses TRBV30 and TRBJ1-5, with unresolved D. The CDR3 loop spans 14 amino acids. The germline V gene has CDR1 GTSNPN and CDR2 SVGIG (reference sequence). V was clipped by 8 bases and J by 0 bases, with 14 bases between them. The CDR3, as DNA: TGTGCCAAATTGAGGCGGGATAGCAATCAGCCCCAGCATTTT. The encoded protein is CAKLRRDSNQPQHF.

The CDR3 region has the DNA TGTGCCAGCAGAGATTCGGGGGTACAAGAGACCCAGTACTTC. Amino acids: CASRDSGVQETQYF. J is TRBJ2-5 and V is TRBV6-4; possibly TRBD2 for D (6 bases). From germline, CDR1 is MRHNA and CDR2 SNTAGT. V was cut by 6 bases and J by 2 bases, with 13 bases left in between. The CDR3 sequence is 14 residues long.

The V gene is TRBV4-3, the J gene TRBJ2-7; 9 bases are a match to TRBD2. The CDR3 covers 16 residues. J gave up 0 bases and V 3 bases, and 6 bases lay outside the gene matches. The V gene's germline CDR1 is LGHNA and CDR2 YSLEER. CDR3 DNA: TGCGCCAGCAGCCATTCTAGCGGGATGAGCTCCTACGAGCAGTACTTC. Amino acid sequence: CASSHSSGMSSYEQYF.

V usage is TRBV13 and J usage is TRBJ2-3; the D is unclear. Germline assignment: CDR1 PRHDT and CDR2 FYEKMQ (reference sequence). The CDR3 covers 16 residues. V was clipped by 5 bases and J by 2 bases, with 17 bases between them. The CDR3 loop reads CASSPRNGPATDTQYF. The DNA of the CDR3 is TGTGCCAGCAGCCCGCGTAATGGTCCCGCCACAGATACGCAGTATTTT. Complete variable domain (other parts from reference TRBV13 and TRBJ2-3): AAGVIQSPRHLIKEKRETATLKCYPIPRHDTVYWYQQGPGQDPQFLISFYEKMQSDKGSIPDRFSAQQFSDYHSELNMSSLELGDSALYFCASSPRNGPATDTQYFGPGTRLTVL.

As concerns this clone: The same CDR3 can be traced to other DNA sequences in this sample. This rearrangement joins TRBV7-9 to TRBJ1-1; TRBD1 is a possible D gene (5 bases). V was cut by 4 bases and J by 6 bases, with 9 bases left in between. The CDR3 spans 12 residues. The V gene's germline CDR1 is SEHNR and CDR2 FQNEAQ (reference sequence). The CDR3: CASSSTGPEAFF. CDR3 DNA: TGTGCCAGCAGCTCGACGGGACCTGAAGCTTTCTTT.

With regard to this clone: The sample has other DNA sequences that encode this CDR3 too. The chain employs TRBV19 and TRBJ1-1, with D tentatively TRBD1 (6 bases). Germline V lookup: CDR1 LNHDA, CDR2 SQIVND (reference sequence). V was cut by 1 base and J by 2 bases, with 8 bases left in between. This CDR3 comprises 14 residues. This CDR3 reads CASSIGGGNTEAFF. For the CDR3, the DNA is TGTGCCAGTAGTATAGGAGGGGGTAACACTGAAGCTTTCTTT.